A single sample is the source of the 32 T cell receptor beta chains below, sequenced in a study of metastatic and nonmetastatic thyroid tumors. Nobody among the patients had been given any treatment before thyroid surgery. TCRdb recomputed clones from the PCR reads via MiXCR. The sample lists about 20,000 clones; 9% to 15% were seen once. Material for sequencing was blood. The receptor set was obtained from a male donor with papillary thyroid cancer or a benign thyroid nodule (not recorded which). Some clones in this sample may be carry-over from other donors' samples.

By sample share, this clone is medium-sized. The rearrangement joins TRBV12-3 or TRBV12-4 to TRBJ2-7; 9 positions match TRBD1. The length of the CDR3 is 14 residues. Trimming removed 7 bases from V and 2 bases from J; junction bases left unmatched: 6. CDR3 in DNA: TGTGCCAGCAAACGGGACAGGGCGGCCTACGAGCAGTACTTC. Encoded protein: CASKRDRAAYEQYF.

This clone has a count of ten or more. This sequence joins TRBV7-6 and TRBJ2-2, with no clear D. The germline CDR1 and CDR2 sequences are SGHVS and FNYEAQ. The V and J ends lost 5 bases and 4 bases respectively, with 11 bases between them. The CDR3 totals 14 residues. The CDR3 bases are TGTGCCAGCAGCCCGACTCGTGCCACCGGGGAGCTGTTTTTT. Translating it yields CASSPTRATGELFF.

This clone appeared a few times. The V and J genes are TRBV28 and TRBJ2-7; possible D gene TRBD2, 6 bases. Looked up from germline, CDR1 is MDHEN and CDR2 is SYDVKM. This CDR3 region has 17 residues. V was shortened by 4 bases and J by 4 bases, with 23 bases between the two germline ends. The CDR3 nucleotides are TGTGCCAGCAGTTCAAACCCGGGACTCCGTCCTAATTACGAGCAGTACTTC. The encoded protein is CASSSNPGLRPNYEQYF.

The CDR3 DNA sequence: TGTGCCTGGAGTGTTGGGACGGGCAATCAGCCCCAGCATTTT. It is translated as CAWSVGTGNQPQHF. The V call is TRBV30, the J call TRBJ1-5, with D perhaps TRBD1 (5 bases). The CDR3 length is 14 residues. The germline V gene encodes CDR1 GTSNPN and CDR2 SVGIG (reference sequence). The V gene lost 0 bases and the J gene lost 2 bases, with 8 bases spanning the gap.

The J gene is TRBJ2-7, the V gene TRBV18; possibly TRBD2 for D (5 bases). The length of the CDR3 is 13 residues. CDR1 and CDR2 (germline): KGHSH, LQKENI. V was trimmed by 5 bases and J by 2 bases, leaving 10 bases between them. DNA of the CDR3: TGTGCCAGCTCAGAAAGAGGGCCCTACGAGCAGTACTTC. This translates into CASSERGPYEQYF.

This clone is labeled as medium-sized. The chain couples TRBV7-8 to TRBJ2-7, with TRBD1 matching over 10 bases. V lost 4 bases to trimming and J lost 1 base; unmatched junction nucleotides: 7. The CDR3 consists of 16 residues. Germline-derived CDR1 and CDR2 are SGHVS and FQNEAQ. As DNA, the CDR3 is TGTGCCAGCAGCTCCCGGGACAGGGGACTTTCCTACGAGCAGTACTTC. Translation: CASSSRDRGLSYEQYF.

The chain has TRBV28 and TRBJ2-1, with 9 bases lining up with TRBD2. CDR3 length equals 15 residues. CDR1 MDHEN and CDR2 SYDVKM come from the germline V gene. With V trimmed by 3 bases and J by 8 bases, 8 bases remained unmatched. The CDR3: CASSFSGRAPDEQFF. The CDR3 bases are TGTGCCAGCAGTTTTAGCGGGAGAGCCCCTGATGAGCAGTTCTTC.

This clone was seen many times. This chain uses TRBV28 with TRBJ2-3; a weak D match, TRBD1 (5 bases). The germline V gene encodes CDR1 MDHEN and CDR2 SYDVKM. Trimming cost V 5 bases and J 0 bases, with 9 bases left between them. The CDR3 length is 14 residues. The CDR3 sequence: CASSPDTSTDTQYF. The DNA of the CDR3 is TGTGCCAGCAGTCCGGACACAAGCACAGATACGCAGTATTTT. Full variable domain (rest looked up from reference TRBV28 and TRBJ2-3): DVKVTQSSRYLVKRTGEKVFLECVQDMDHENMFWYRQDPGLGLRLIYFSYDVKMKEKGDIPEGYSVSREKKERFSLILESASTNQTSMYLCASSPDTSTDTQYFGPGTRLTVL.

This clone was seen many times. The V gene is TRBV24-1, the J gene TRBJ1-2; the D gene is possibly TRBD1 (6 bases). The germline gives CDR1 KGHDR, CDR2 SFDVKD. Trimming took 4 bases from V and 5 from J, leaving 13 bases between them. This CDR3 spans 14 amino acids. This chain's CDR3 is CATSDHRTVYGYTF. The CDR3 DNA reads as TGTGCCACCAGTGACCACCGGACAGTTTATGGCTACACCTTC.

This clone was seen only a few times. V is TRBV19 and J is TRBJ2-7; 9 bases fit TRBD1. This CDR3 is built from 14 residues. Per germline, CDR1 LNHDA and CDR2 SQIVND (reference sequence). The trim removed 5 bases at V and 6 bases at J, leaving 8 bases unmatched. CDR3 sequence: CASSGRTGEREQYF. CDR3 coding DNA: TGTGCCAGTAGTGGCAGGACAGGGGAGCGCGAGCAGTACTTC.

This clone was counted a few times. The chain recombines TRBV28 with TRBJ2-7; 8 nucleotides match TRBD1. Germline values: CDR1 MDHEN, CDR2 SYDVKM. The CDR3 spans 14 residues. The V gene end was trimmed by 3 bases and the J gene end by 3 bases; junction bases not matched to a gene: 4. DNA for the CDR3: TGTGCCAGCAGTTTCAGGGGGCGAGGCTACGAGCAGTACTTC. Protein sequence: CASSFRGRGYEQYF.

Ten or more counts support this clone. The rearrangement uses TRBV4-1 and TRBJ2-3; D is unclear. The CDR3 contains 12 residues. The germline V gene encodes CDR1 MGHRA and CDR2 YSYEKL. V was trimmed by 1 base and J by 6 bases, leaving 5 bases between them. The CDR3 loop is CASSQVRDTQYF. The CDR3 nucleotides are TGCGCCAGCAGCCAAGTCCGCGATACGCAGTATTTT.

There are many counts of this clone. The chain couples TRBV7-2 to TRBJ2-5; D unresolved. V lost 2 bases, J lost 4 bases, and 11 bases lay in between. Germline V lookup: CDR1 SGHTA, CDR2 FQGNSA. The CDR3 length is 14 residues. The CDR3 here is CASSLNRILETQYF. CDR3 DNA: TGTGCCAGCAGCTTAAATAGAATTTTAGAGACCCAGTACTTC.

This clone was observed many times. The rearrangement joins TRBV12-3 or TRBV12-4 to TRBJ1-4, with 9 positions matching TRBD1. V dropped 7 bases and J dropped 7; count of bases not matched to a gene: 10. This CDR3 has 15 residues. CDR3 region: CASTLNRGRREKLFF. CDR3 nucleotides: TGTGCCAGCACTTTGAACAGGGGGCGTCGTGAAAAACTGTTTTTT.

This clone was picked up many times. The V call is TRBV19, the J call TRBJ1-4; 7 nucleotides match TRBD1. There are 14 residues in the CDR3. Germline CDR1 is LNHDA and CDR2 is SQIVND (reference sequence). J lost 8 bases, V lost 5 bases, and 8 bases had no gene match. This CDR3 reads CASSSDRENEKLFF. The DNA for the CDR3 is TGTGCCAGTAGTTCAGACAGGGAGAACGAAAAACTGTTTTTT.

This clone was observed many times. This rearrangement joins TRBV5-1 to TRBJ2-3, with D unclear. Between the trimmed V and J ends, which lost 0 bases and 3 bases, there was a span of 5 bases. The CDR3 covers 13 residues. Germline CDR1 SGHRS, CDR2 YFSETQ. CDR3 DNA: TGCGCCAGCAGCTTGGAAGGGACAGATACGCAGTATTTT. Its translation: CASSLEGTDTQYF.

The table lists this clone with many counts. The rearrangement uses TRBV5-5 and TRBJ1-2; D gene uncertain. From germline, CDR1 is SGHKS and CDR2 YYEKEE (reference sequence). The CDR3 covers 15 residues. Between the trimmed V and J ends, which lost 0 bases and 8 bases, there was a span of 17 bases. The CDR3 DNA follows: TGTGCCAGCAGCTTGGACGGCACGGGTTTGGAAGGCTACACCTTC. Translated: CASSLDGTGLEGYTF.

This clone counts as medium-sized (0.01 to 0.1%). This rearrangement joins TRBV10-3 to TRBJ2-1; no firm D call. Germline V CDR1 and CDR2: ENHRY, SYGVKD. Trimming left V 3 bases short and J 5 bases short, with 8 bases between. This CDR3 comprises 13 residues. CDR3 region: CAISDKNNNEQFF. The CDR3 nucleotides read TGTGCCATCAGTGACAAGAACAACAATGAGCAGTTCTTC.

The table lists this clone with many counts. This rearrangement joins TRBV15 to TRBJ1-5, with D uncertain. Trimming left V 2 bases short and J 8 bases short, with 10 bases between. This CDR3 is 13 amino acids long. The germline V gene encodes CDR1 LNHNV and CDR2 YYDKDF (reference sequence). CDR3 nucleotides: TGTGCCACCAGCAGAACAAACACTAAGCCCCAGCATTTT. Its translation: CATSRTNTKPQHF.

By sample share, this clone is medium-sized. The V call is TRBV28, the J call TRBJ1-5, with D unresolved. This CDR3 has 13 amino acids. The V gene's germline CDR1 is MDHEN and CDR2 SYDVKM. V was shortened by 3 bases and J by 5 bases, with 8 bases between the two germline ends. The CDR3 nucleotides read TGTGCCAGCAGTTTGGGCACCTATCAGCCCCAGCATTTT. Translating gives CASSLGTYQPQHF.

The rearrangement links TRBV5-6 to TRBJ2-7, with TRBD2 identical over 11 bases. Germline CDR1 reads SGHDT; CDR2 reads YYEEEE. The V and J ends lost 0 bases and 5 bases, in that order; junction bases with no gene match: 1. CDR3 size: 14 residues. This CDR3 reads CASSLATSGNEQYF. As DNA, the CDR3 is TGTGCCAGCAGCTTGGCGACTAGCGGGAACGAGCAGTACTTC.

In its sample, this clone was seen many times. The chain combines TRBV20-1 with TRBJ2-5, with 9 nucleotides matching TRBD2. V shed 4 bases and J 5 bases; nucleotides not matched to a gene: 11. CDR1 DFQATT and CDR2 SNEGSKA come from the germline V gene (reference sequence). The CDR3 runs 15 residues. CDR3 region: CSATDRQREVETQYF. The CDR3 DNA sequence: TGCAGTGCTACAGATCGCCAGCGGGAGGTTGAGACCCAGTACTTC.

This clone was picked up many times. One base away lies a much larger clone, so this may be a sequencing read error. CDR3 DNA sequence: TGTGCCAGCAGCTCTACGGACGGGGTGGGGACCCAGTACTTC. It translates to CASSSTDGVGTQYF. V and J are TRBV7-8 and TRBJ2-5, with D maybe TRBD2 (5 bases). Germline CDR1 reads SGHVS; CDR2 reads FQNEAQ. The CDR3 is made up of 14 amino acids. Deletions cut 4 bases from V and 7 bases from J, with 16 bases between. The variable domain in full, completed from reference TRBV7-8 and TRBJ2-5, reads GAGVSQSPRYKVAKRGQDVALRCDPISGHVSLFWYQQALGQGPEFLTYFQNEAQLDKSGLPSDRFFAERPEGSVSTLKIQRTQQEDSAVYLCASSSTDGVGTQYFGPGTRLLVL.

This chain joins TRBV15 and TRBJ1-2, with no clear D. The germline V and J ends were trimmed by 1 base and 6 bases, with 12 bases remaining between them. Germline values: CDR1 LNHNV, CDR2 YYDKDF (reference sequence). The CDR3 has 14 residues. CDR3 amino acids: CATSRVETRNGYTF. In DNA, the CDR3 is TGTGCCACCAGCAGAGTTGAGACAAGGAATGGCTACACCTTC.

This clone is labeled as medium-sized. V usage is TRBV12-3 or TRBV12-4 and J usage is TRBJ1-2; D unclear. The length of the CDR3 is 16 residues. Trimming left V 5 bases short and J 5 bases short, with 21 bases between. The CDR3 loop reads CASSPRMTGSNYGYTF. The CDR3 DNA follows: TGTGCCAGCAGTCCCAGAATGACCGGGTCGAATTATGGCTACACCTTC.

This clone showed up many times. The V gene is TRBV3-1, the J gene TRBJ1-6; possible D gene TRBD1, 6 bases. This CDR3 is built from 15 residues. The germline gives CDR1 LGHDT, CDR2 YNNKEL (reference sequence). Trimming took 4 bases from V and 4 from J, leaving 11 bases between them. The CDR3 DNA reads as TGTGCCAGCAGCCGGGCCCAGGGGTATAATTCACCCCTCCACTTT. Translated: CASSRAQGYNSPLHF.

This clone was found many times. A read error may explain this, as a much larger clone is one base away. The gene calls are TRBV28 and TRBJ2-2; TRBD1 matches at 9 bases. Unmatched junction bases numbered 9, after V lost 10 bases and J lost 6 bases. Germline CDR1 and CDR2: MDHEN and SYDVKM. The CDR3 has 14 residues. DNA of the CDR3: TGTGCCATCCGGGGGACAGGGCGCGCCGGGGAGCTGTTTTTT. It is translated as CAIRGTGRAGELFF.

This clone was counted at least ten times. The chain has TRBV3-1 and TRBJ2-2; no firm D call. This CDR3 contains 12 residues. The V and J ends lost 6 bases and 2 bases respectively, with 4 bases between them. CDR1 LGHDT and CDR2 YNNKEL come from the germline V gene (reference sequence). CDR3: CASRTNTGELFF. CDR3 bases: TGTGCCAGCAGAACAAACACCGGGGAGCTGTTTTTT. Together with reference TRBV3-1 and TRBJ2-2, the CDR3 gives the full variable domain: DTAVSQTPKYLVTQMGNDKSIKCEQNLGHDTMYWYKQDSKKFLKIMFSYNNKELIINETVPNRFSPKSPDKAHLNLHINSLELGDSAVYFCASRTNTGELFFGEGSRLTVL.

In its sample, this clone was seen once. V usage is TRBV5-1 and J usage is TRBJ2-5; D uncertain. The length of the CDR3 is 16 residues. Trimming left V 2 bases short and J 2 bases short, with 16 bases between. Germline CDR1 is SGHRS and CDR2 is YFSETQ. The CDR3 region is CASSLGDFNLQETQYF. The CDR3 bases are TGCGCCAGCAGCTTAGGTGACTTCAACCTTCAAGAGACCCAGTACTTC.

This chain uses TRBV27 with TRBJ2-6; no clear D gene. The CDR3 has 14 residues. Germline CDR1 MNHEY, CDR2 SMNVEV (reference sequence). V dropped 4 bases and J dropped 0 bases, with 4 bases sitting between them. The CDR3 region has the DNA TGTGCCAGCAGTTCTTCCTCTGGGGCCAACGTCCTGACTTTC. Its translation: CASSSSSGANVLTF.

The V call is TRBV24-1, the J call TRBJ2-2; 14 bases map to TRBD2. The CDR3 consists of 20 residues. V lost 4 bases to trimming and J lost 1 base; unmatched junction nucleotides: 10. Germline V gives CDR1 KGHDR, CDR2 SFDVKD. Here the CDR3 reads CATSDPLTSGRARNTGELFF. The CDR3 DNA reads TGTGCCACCAGTGACCCTCTGACTAGCGGGAGGGCCAGGAACACCGGGGAGCTGTTTTTT.

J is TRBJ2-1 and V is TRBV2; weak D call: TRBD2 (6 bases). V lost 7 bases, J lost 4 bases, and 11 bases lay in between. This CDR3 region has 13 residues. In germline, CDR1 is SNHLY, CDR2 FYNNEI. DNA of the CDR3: TGTGCCAGCAAAACTAGCTTTTACAATGAGCAGTTCTTC. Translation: CASKTSFYNEQFF.